These T cell receptor beta chains were read from a single sample in a study of glioma-infiltrating T cells after dendritic cell vaccination. The data were produced by immunoSEQ multiplex PCR, yet TCRdb's version contains in-frame clones alone and is incomplete. Of 45,000 to 55,000 clones in the sample, over 75% were seen once. Specimen: blood, collected before dendritic cell vaccination. These receptors came from a human donor with glioblastoma. Each CDR3 is given with its conserved first and last residue. A D gene is named only where the DNA matches it firmly. Clone size is given for some rows only: seen once, a few or many times, or a class if the clone is expanded.

CDR3nt: TGTGCCACCAGCAGAGATCTGGGGACAGGGGGCCATAGCGGGAAAGTTCGGTACGAGCAGTACTTC
CDR3aa: CATSRDLGTGGHSGKVRYEQYF
j_gene: TRBJ2-7
abundance: NA
d_gene: TRBD1
v_gene: TRBV15

CDR3nt: TGTGCCAGCAGCTTTTTAGATGAATATCATCCTGAAGGGGCGTACGAGCAGTACTTC
CDR3aa: CASSFLDEYHPEGAYEQYF
j_gene: TRBJ2-7
abundance: NA
d_gene: NA
v_gene: TRBV7-2

CDR3nt: TGTGCCAGCAGAAGGTCGACAGGGTGGGGGGATACGCAGTATTTT
CDR3aa: CASRRSTGWGDTQYF
j_gene: TRBJ2-3
abundance: NA
d_gene: TRBD1
v_gene: TRBV6-5

CDR3nt: TGTGCCAGCAGTGAACGTAGCGGCCCCTACGAGCAGTACTTC
CDR3aa: CASSERSGPYEQYF
j_gene: TRBJ2-7
abundance: NA
d_gene: NA
v_gene: TRBV6-4

CDR3nt: TGTGCCAGCAGCCTACAGGAGGGCCCCTACGAGCAGTACTTC
CDR3aa: CASSLQEGPYEQYF
j_gene: TRBJ2-7
abundance: NA
d_gene: NA
v_gene: TRBV7-6

CDR3nt: TGCGCCAGCAGCAATGAGCGGGGCTCCTACAATGAGCAGTTCTTC
CDR3aa: CASSNERGSYNEQFF
j_gene: TRBJ2-1
abundance: NA
d_gene: TRBD2
v_gene: TRBV5-1

CDR3nt: TGTGCCAGCAGCCGGACGGGATCCTACGAAAAGCAGTACTTC
CDR3aa: CASSRTGSYEKQYF
j_gene: TRBJ2-7
abundance: once
d_gene: NA
v_gene: TRBV14

CDR3nt: TGCGCCAGCAGCTTGGGAAGGGGGGGTCCCCCGGGCGAGCAGTACTTC
CDR3aa: CASSLGRGGPPGEQYF
j_gene: TRBJ2-7
abundance: NA
d_gene: NA
v_gene: TRBV5-1

CDR3nt: TGTGCCAGCAGCTTAAGGGACTGGACTAAATACGAGCAGTACTTC
CDR3aa: CASSLRDWTKYEQYF
j_gene: TRBJ2-7
abundance: NA
d_gene: NA
v_gene: TRBV11-2

CDR3nt: TGTGCCAGCAGCACCCGTTCGGGTTTGTACAATGAGCAGTTCTTC
CDR3aa: CASSTRSGLYNEQFF
j_gene: TRBJ2-1
abundance: few
d_gene: NA
v_gene: TRBV6-5

CDR3nt: TGTGCCAGCAGTCACAGCTCTGGGGCCAACGTCCTGACTTTC
CDR3aa: CASSHSSGANVLTF
j_gene: TRBJ2-6
abundance: NA
d_gene: NA
v_gene: TRBV6-5

CDR3nt: TGCGCCAGCAGCCTCACCGGGACTAGCGGTTCCTACGAGCAGTACTTC
CDR3aa: CASSLTGTSGSYEQYF
j_gene: TRBJ2-7
abundance: NA
d_gene: TRBD2
v_gene: TRBV4-3

CDR3nt: TGTGCCAGCAGTTTATCGGCCCAGGTCCGTGGTGAGCAGTTCTTC
CDR3aa: CASSLSAQVRGEQFF
j_gene: TRBJ2-1
abundance: NA
d_gene: NA
v_gene: TRBV27

CDR3nt: TGTGCCAGCAGCTTAACTAGCGGGAGTGAAAATGAGCAGTTCTTC
CDR3aa: CASSLTSGSENEQFF
j_gene: TRBJ2-1
abundance: NA
d_gene: TRBD2
v_gene: TRBV7-3

CDR3nt: TGTGCCAGCAGCGTAGACAGGGGATGGGGCTACACCTTC
CDR3aa: CASSVDRGWGYTF
j_gene: TRBJ1-2
abundance: NA
d_gene: TRBD1
v_gene: TRBV9

CDR3nt: TGCGCCAGCAGCTCTTTTCAGGCCGTAGAGACCCAGTACTTC
CDR3aa: CASSSFQAVETQYF
j_gene: TRBJ2-5
abundance: NA
d_gene: NA
v_gene: TRBV5-1

CDR3nt: TGTGCTGGGGTCCCCAGGGTTAGCACAGATACGCAGTATTTT
CDR3aa: CAGVPRVSTDTQYF
j_gene: TRBJ2-3
abundance: NA
d_gene: NA
v_gene: TRBV30

CDR3nt: TGTGCCAGCACTCCTCCCGAGGGCTACGAGCAGTACTTC
CDR3aa: CASTPPEGYEQYF
j_gene: TRBJ2-7
abundance: NA
d_gene: NA
v_gene: TRBV6-6

CDR3nt: TGTGCCAGTAGTTCGCTACCGGACAGGGCAAATCAGCCCCAGCATTTT
CDR3aa: CASSSLPDRANQPQHF
j_gene: TRBJ1-5
abundance: few
d_gene: TRBD1
v_gene: TRBV19

CDR3nt: TGTGCCAGCAGTTTCCCGGGACAGGGGTCGAGGGGCTACACCTTC
CDR3aa: CASSFPGQGSRGYTF
j_gene: TRBJ1-2
abundance: NA
d_gene: TRBD1
v_gene: TRBV6-6

CDR3nt: TGTGCCAGCAGAAACGGGGGGAACCCTACCTACGAGCAGTACTTC
CDR3aa: CASRNGGNPTYEQYF
j_gene: TRBJ2-7
abundance: NA
d_gene: TRBD2
v_gene: TRBV6-5

CDR3nt: TGTGCCTGGAGCGTAGGGCCGGGACTGAGAAATTCCCCCCTCCACTTT
CDR3aa: CAWSVGPGLRNSPLHF
j_gene: TRBJ1-6
abundance: once
d_gene: NA
v_gene: TRBV30

CDR3nt: TGCGCCAGCAGCCCCTTCGGAGGGTTCGGGGATACGCAGTATTTT
CDR3aa: CASSPFGGFGDTQYF
j_gene: TRBJ2-3
abundance: NA
d_gene: NA
v_gene: TRBV4-3

CDR3nt: TGTGCCATCAGTGAAGGGGGGGGACAGGGATTGGATGGCTACACCTTC
CDR3aa: CAISEGGGQGLDGYTF
j_gene: TRBJ1-2
abundance: NA
d_gene: TRBD1
v_gene: TRBV10-3

CDR3nt: TGTGCCAGCAGCGGGACAGGTCTTGAAGCTTTCTTT
CDR3aa: CASSGTGLEAFF
j_gene: TRBJ1-1
abundance: NA
d_gene: TRBD1
v_gene: TRBV9

CDR3nt: TGCGCCAGCAGCCAAGAGGAACTAGCGGGGCACACCGGGGAGCTGTTTTTT
CDR3aa: CASSQEELAGHTGELFF
j_gene: TRBJ2-2
abundance: NA
d_gene: TRBD2
v_gene: TRBV4-3

CDR3nt: TGCGCCAGCAGCCAAGAGGACAGGGTAGCCAACTATGGCTACACCTTC
CDR3aa: CASSQEDRVANYGYTF
j_gene: TRBJ1-2
abundance: NA
d_gene: TRBD1
v_gene: TRBV4-3

CDR3nt: TGTGCCAGCAGCCCGCGGACAGGGACCGGGGAGCTGTTTTTT
CDR3aa: CASSPRTGTGELFF
j_gene: TRBJ2-2
abundance: NA
d_gene: TRBD1
v_gene: TRBV5-4

CDR3nt: TGTGCCAGCAGCCCGATGGGGGGGCCTGAAGCTTTCTTT
CDR3aa: CASSPMGGPEAFF
j_gene: TRBJ1-1
abundance: NA
d_gene: NA
v_gene: TRBV5-6

CDR3nt: TGTGCCAGCAGTTTGCGGGGAAGTAGGGTTACAGATACGCAGTATTTT
CDR3aa: CASSLRGSRVTDTQYF
j_gene: TRBJ2-3
abundance: NA
d_gene: NA
v_gene: TRBV28

CDR3nt: TGTGCCTGGAGTGGCCTGTCGGCCTACGAGCAGTACTTC
CDR3aa: CAWSGLSAYEQYF
j_gene: TRBJ2-7
abundance: NA
d_gene: NA
v_gene: TRBV30

CDR3nt: TGTGCCAGCAGCTTGTGGCAGACTCTGACTGAAGCTTTCTTT
CDR3aa: CASSLWQTLTEAFF
j_gene: TRBJ1-1
abundance: NA
d_gene: NA
v_gene: TRBV5-4

CDR3nt: TGTGCCAGCAGCGTGGACAGGGTGAACACTGAAGCTTTCTTT
CDR3aa: CASSVDRVNTEAFF
j_gene: TRBJ1-1
abundance: NA
d_gene: TRBD1
v_gene: TRBV7-9

CDR3nt: TGTGCCAGCAAACCAGGGGGACAGCCCCAGCATTTT
CDR3aa: CASKPGGQPQHF
j_gene: TRBJ1-5
abundance: NA
d_gene: TRBD1
v_gene: TRBV6-6

CDR3nt: TGTGCCAGCTCGACGCAGGGGGAGGCGGATACGCAGTATTTT
CDR3aa: CASSTQGEADTQYF
j_gene: TRBJ2-3
abundance: NA
d_gene: NA
v_gene: TRBV18

CDR3nt: TGTGCCAGCAGTGACGGACACTCTGGGGCCAACGTCCTGACTTTC
CDR3aa: CASSDGHSGANVLTF
j_gene: TRBJ2-6
abundance: NA
d_gene: NA
v_gene: TRBV6-4

CDR3nt: TGCGCCAGCAGCTTGGTGGGTCAGAGGTTAAACATGAACACTGAAGCTTTCTTT
CDR3aa: CASSLVGQRLNMNTEAFF
j_gene: TRBJ1-1
abundance: NA
d_gene: NA
v_gene: TRBV5-1

CDR3nt: TGTGCCTGGAGTGTAAAACTTAATGAAAAACTGTTTTTT
CDR3aa: CAWSVKLNEKLFF
j_gene: TRBJ1-4
abundance: NA
d_gene: NA
v_gene: TRBV30

CDR3nt: TGTGCCAGCAGCGGAGCGGGAGGGGGCTCCTACAATGAGCAGTTCTTC
CDR3aa: CASSGAGGGSYNEQFF
j_gene: TRBJ2-1
abundance: once
d_gene: TRBD2
v_gene: TRBV7-9

CDR3nt: TGTGCCAGCAGCTTAGTCGAGAGGAGCGGGGAGCTGTTTTTT
CDR3aa: CASSLVERSGELFF
j_gene: TRBJ2-2
abundance: NA
d_gene: NA
v_gene: TRBV11-3

CDR3nt: TGTGCCTGTAAAGGCGGCGAGGGCGCCGAGCAGTACTTC
CDR3aa: CACKGGEGAEQYF
j_gene: TRBJ2-7
abundance: NA
d_gene: NA
v_gene: TRBV11-2

CDR3nt: TGTGCCAGCAGTTACATACTACCCAGCTCCTACAATGAGCAGTTCTTC
CDR3aa: CASSYILPSSYNEQFF
j_gene: TRBJ2-1
abundance: NA
d_gene: NA
v_gene: TRBV6-6

CDR3nt: TGTGCCATCAGTCGGGACAGGGCGAACACCGGGGAGCTGTTTTTT
CDR3aa: CAISRDRANTGELFF
j_gene: TRBJ2-2
abundance: NA
d_gene: TRBD1
v_gene: TRBV10-3

CDR3nt: TGTGCCTGGTCGGGAGGGAACTCGCCGATCTCTGGAAACACCATATATTTT
CDR3aa: CAWSGGNSPISGNTIYF
j_gene: TRBJ1-3
abundance: NA
d_gene: NA
v_gene: TRBV30

CDR3nt: TGTGCCACAGGGACTATCCCCACCGGGGAGCTGTTTTTT
CDR3aa: CATGTIPTGELFF
j_gene: TRBJ2-2
abundance: few
d_gene: TRBD2
v_gene: TRBV28

CDR3nt: TGTGCCAGCAGGGAGGTTGCTGGGGCCTACGAGCAGTACTTC
CDR3aa: CASREVAGAYEQYF
j_gene: TRBJ2-7
abundance: NA
d_gene: NA
v_gene: TRBV2

CDR3nt: TGTGCCAGCAGCGGGGACAGGGCCCGTGGAAACACCATATATTTT
CDR3aa: CASSGDRARGNTIYF
j_gene: TRBJ1-3
abundance: NA
d_gene: TRBD1
v_gene: TRBV9

CDR3nt: TGCAGCATCAGCGCACTGAGCTCCTACAATGAGCAGTTCTTC
CDR3aa: CSISALSSYNEQFF
j_gene: TRBJ2-1
abundance: few
d_gene: NA
v_gene: TRBV29-1

CDR3nt: TGTGCTAGTGGTTTGGGGGATTCGGGACAGCCCACCCTGAGCTCCTACAATGAGCAGTTCTTC
CDR3aa: CASGLGDSGQPTLSSYNEQFF
j_gene: TRBJ2-1
abundance: NA
d_gene: TRBD1
v_gene: TRBV12-5

CDR3nt: TGTGCCAGCAGTTTGAAAAGGACAGCCCTTAACTATGGCTACACCTTC
CDR3aa: CASSLKRTALNYGYTF
j_gene: TRBJ1-2
abundance: NA
d_gene: NA
v_gene: TRBV6-5

CDR3nt: TGTGCCAGCAGTATCCGGGCCCAGGGGTACGATGAGCAGTTCTTC
CDR3aa: CASSIRAQGYDEQFF
j_gene: TRBJ2-1
abundance: once
d_gene: NA
v_gene: TRBV2

CDR3nt: TGCGCCAGCAGCCAATCGGGCGGGGCGATCACAGATACGCAGTATTTT
CDR3aa: CASSQSGGAITDTQYF
j_gene: TRBJ2-3
abundance: once
d_gene: NA
v_gene: TRBV4-3

CDR3nt: TGTGCCAGCTCAGCATCGACAGGGGGTATGACAGATACGCAGTATTTT
CDR3aa: CASSASTGGMTDTQYF
j_gene: TRBJ2-3
abundance: NA
d_gene: TRBD1
v_gene: TRBV18

CDR3nt: TGTGCCAGCAGGGACAGGGGGTACACTGAAGCTTTCTTT
CDR3aa: CASRDRGYTEAFF
j_gene: TRBJ1-1
abundance: once
d_gene: TRBD1
v_gene: TRBV2

CDR3nt: TGTGCCAGCAGGGGGACTAGCGGGGGGTACAGTGAGCAGTTCTTC
CDR3aa: CASRGTSGGYSEQFF
j_gene: TRBJ2-1
abundance: NA
d_gene: TRBD2
v_gene: TRBV6-5

CDR3nt: TGCGCCAGCAGCTTAGGGGACAGGACGAACACCGGGGAGCTGTTTTTT
CDR3aa: CASSLGDRTNTGELFF
j_gene: TRBJ2-2
abundance: NA
d_gene: TRBD1
v_gene: TRBV5-1

CDR3nt: TGTGCCAGCAGTTACTCGAGAGCAGGGCATACTGAAGCTTTCTTT
CDR3aa: CASSYSRAGHTEAFF
j_gene: TRBJ1-1
abundance: NA
d_gene: NA
v_gene: TRBV6-5